A selection of T cell receptor beta chains follows, all from one sample in a study of persistence of HIV-infected CD4 T cells. Sequencing was performed with immunoSEQ multiplex PCR; in TCRdb, only in-frame clones are kept and a portion is missing. This table holds about 48,000 clones, about four fifths found once. Their antigen targets remain unknown. This material consisted of CD4+ T cells sorted from PBMCs after roughly 18-hour stimulation, taken from a patient who received antiretroviral therapy. The receptors come from an adult man with HIV who was CMV-seropositive. The CDR3 runs from the conserved cysteine through the conserved F or W. The order of the fields is V gene, clone size, J gene, D gene, CDR3 protein, CDR3 DNA. The D gene is left open where the match is weak. Size is stated for part of the rows, as once, few or many counts, or as a class when the clone is expanded.

TRBV10-2,few,TRBJ1-5,TRBD1,CASSVGQSSQPQHF,TGCGCCAGCAGTGTGGGACAGTCTAGCCAGCCCCAGCATTTT
TRBV5-6,.,TRBJ1-1,.,CASSPLTGGGTEAFF,TGTGCCAGCAGCCCACTGACGGGGGGGGGCACTGAAGCTTTCTTT
TRBV25-1,.,TRBJ2-2,.,CASSEWNTGELFF,TGTGCCAGCAGTGAATGGAACACCGGGGAGCTGTTTTTT
TRBV20-1,.,TRBJ1-1,.,CSATRVAEAFF,TGCAGTGCGACCAGGGTAGCTGAAGCTTTCTTT
TRBV27,.,TRBJ2-1,TRBD2,CASSLPPRLAGAPSDGEQFF,TGTGCCAGCAGTTTACCCCCCCGGCTAGCGGGGGCGCCGTCAGACGGTGAGCAGTTCTTC
TRBV2,.,TRBJ1-4,TRBD1,CASSPDRFNEKLFF,TGTGCCAGCAGCCCGGACAGGTTTAATGAAAAACTGTTTTTT
TRBV7-2,.,TRBJ1-5,TRBD1,CASSSRTGGQPQHF,TGTGCCAGCAGCTCTCGGACAGGGGGTCAGCCCCAGCATTTT
TRBV7-2,few,TRBJ1-6,.,CASSLALLSSPLHF,TGTGCCAGCAGCTTAGCGCTCTTGAGTTCACCCCTCCACTTT
TRBV28,.,TRBJ1-1,.,CASSGQMGHNTEAFF,TGTGCCAGCAGTGGACAGATGGGTCACAACACTGAAGCTTTCTTT
TRBV3-1/TRBV3-2,.,TRBJ2-4,.,CASSQDPRSAKNIQYF,TGTGCCAGCAGCCAAGATCCCAGGTCGGCCAAAAACATTCAGTACTTC
TRBV6-2/TRBV6-3,.,TRBJ1-2,TRBD1,CASSGTGPRRYGYTF,TGTGCCAGCAGTGGGACAGGGCCACGCCGCTATGGCTACACCTTC
TRBV6-5,.,TRBJ1-5,.,CASSPYSNQPQHF,TGTGCCAGCAGTCCTTATAGCAATCAGCCCCAGCATTTT
TRBV4-1,.,TRBJ1-1,.,CASSPTQRNTEAFF,TGCGCCAGCAGCCCCACCCAGAGGAACACTGAAGCTTTCTTT
TRBV20-1,.,TRBJ2-7,.,CSASSRPDYEQYF,TGCAGTGCTAGTTCCAGGCCGGACTACGAGCAGTACTTC
TRBV5-1,.,TRBJ2-7,TRBD1,CASSPGQGEFYEQYF,TGCGCCAGCAGCCCCGGACAGGGAGAATTCTACGAGCAGTACTTC
TRBV4-1,.,TRBJ2-2,TRBD2,CASSQWTSGNTGELFF,TGCGCCAGCAGCCAATGGACTAGCGGGAACACCGGGGAGCTGTTTTTT
TRBV6-5,.,TRBJ2-3,.,CASAPRAGLPYTQYF,TGTGCCAGCGCACCGAGGGCGGGACTGCCCTATACGCAGTATTTT
TRBV20-1,.,TRBJ2-7,TRBD2,CSARMLAGANF,TGCAGTGCTAGGATGCTAGCGGGGGCCAACTTC
TRBV30,.,TRBJ2-2,.,CAWSVTGRTGELFF,TGTGCCTGGAGTGTAACGGGCCGCACCGGGGAGCTGTTTTTT
TRBV7-2,.,TRBJ1-1,.,CASSLVFKNTEAFF,TGTGCCAGCAGCTTAGTCTTCAAAAACACTGAAGCTTTCTTT
TRBV3-1/TRBV3-2,.,TRBJ2-4,TRBD2,CASSQEGTSKNIQYF,TGTGCCAGCAGCCAAGAAGGGACTAGCAAAAACATTCAGTACTTC
TRBV5-6,.,TRBJ2-4,.,CASSIRAKNIQYF,TGTGCCAGCAGCATAAGGGCCAAAAACATTCAGTACTTC
TRBV5-5,once,TRBJ2-1,.,CASSLGTGPMQFF,TGTGCCAGCAGCTTGGGAACGGGACCTATGCAGTTCTTC
TRBV6-5,.,TRBJ1-3,.,CASNPSLEGNTIYF,TGTGCCAGCAATCCCTCCCTCGAGGGAAACACCATATATTTT
TRBV7-2,.,TRBJ2-7,.,CASSLGTHSGEQYF,TGTGCCAGCAGCTTAGGGACACACTCTGGGGAGCAGTACTTC
TRBV19,few,TRBJ2-3,TRBD2,CASSIYPSGGTDTQYF,TGTGCCAGTAGTATATACCCCAGCGGGGGCACAGATACGCAGTATTTT
TRBV5-1,.,TRBJ2-6,.,CASSLGSRPSGANVLTF,TGCGCCAGCAGCCTGGGGTCTCGCCCATCTGGGGCCAACGTCCTGACTTTC
TRBV6-1,.,TRBJ2-3,.,CASSDGLFGTDTQYF,TGTGCCAGCAGTGACGGTCTATTCGGAACAGATACGCAGTATTTT
TRBV15,.,TRBJ1-6,.,CATSRDILLRTGSPLHF,TGTGCCACCAGCAGAGATATTCTCCTAAGAACGGGATCACCCCTCCACTTT
TRBV18,.,TRBJ1-3,.,CASSPEGDSGNTIYF,TGTGCCAGCTCACCGGAGGGCGACTCTGGAAACACCATATATTTT
TRBV5-5,.,TRBJ1-1,.,CASSLGSNTEAFF,TGTGCCAGCAGCTTGGGATCGAACACTGAAGCTTTCTTT
TRBV29-1,.,TRBJ2-3,.,CSGTNRDTQYF,TGCAGCGGGACAAACAGGGATACGCAGTATTTT
TRBV28,.,TRBJ1-5,.,CASSLQGYSNQPQHF,TGTGCCAGCAGTTTACAAGGGTATAGCAATCAGCCCCAGCATTTT
TRBV10-3,once,TRBJ2-1,TRBD2,CASGAGGGAGNEQFF,TGTGCCTCGGGGGCTGGCGGGGGGGCGGGCAATGAGCAGTTCTTC
TRBV30,.,TRBJ2-1,TRBD2,CAFSGGAYEQFF,TGTGCCTTTAGCGGGGGGGCCTATGAGCAGTTCTTC
TRBV4-3,once,TRBJ2-5,.,CASSQAGPGETQYF,TGCGCCAGCAGCCAAGCAGGGCCAGGGGAGACCCAGTACTTC
TRBV6-5,.,TRBJ1-1,TRBD1,CASRIQGANTEAFF,TGTGCCAGCAGAATACAGGGGGCAAACACTGAAGCTTTCTTT
TRBV7-3,.,TRBJ2-7,.,CASSLWRGPYEQYF,TGTGCCAGCAGCCTCTGGAGGGGGCCCTACGAGCAGTACTTC
TRBV4-3,few,TRBJ2-3,.,CASSQGELPDTQYF,TGCGCCAGCAGCCAAGGAGAGCTGCCAGATACGCAGTATTTT
TRBV7-9,many,TRBJ1-2,.,CASSYLQVRANYGYTF,TGTGCCAGCAGCTACCTACAGGTTCGAGCTAACTATGGCTACACCTTC
TRBV18,few,TRBJ2-7,.,CASTTGQDYEQYF,TGTGCCAGCACAACGGGACAAGACTACGAGCAGTACTTC
TRBV19,.,TRBJ1-1,.,CASSQVSNTEAFF,TGTGCCAGTAGTCAGGTCTCGAACACTGAAGCTTTCTTT
TRBV7-8,few,TRBJ2-2,.,CASSLAGRANTGELFF,TGTGCCAGCAGCTTAGCGGGCAGGGCGAACACCGGGGAGCTGTTTTTT
TRBV6-5,.,TRBJ1-1,.,CASSYSRGTEAFF,TGTGCCAGCAGTTACTCGAGGGGCACTGAAGCTTTCTTT